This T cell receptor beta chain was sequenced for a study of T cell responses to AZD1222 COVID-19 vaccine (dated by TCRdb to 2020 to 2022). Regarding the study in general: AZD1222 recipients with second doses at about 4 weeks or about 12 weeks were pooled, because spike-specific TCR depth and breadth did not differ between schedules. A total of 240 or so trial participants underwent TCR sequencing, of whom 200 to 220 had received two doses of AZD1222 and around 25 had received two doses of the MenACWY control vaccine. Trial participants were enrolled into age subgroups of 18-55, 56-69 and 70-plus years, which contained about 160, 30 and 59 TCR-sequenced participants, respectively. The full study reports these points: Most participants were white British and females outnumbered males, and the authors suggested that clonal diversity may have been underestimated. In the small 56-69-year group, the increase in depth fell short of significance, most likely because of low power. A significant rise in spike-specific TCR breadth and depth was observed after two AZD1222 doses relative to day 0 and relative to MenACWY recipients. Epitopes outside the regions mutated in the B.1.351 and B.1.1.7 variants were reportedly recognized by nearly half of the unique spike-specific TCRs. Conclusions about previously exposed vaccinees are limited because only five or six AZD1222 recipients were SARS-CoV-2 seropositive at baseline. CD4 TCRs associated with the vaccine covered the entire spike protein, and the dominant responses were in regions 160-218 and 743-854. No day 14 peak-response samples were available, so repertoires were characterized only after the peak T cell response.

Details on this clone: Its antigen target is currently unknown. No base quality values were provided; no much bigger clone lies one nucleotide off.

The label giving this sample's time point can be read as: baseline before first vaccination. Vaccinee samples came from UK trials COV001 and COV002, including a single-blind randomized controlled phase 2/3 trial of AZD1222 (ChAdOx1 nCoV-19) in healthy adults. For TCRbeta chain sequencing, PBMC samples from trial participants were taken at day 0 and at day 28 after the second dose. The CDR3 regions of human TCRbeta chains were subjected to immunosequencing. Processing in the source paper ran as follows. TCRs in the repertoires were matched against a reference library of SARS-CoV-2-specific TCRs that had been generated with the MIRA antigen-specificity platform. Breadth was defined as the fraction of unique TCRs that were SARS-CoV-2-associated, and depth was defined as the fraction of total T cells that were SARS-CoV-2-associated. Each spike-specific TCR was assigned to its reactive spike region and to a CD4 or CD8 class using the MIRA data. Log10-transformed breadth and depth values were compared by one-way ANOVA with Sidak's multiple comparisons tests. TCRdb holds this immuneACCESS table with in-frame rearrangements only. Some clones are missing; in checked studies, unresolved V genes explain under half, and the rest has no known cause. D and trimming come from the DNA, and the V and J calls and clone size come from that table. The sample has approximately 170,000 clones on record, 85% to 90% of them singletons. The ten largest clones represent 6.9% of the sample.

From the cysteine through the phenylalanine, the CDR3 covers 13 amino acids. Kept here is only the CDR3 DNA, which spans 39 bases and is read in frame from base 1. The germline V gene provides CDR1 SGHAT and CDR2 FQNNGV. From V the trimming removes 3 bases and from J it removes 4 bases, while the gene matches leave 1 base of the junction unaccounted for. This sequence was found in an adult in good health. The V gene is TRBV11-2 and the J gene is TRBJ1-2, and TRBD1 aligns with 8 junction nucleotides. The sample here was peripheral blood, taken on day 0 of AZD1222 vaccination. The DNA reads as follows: TGTGCCAGCAGCTTCGACAGGGGCTATGGCTACACCTTC. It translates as CASSFDRGYGYTF.